This T cell receptor beta chain came from a study of OX40 agonist ivuxolimab in advanced cancers. Study details: A mean age of roughly 66 years, range about 20 to 79, was recorded, and 80% to 90% were male. A history of anti-PD-1, anti-PD-L1 or anti-CTLA-4 therapy was acceptable, and approximately 40% had some.

Using immunoSEQ multiplex PCR, the repertoire was profiled, and TCRdb retains in-frame clones only, with some absent. The sample includes tens of thousands of clones, about 65% of them seen just once. By share, this clone counts as medium-sized (0.01 to 0.1%). This CDR3 has 17 amino acids. Trimming took 2 bases from V and 4 from J, leaving 16 bases between them. Germline lookup yields CDR1 SGDLS and CDR2 YYNGEE. The clonotype was recovered from an adult with an advanced solid tumor such as melanoma, head and neck, liver or kidney cancer. The specimen comprised CD4+ or CD8+ T cells sorted from blood, sampled in a trial of the OX40 agonist ivuxolimab. The chain is built from TRBV9 and TRBJ2-6; tentatively, D is TRBD1 (6 bases). CDR3 coding DNA: TGTGCCAGCAGCGTTACCGGGACACCGACCGGGGCCAACGTCCTGACTTTC. Translation gives CASSVTGTPTGANVLTF.